The following is a T cell receptor beta chain sequence with its context. Germline and junction disagree at one end, which may indicate a read error. Only in-frame clones appear in the TCRdb table, and some are missing; sequencing was by immunoSEQ multiplex PCR. The sample has about 250,000 clones, about 85% seen once; the top ten hold under 8%. The entry originates in a study of blood T cell repertoires in COVID-19. Study overall: In each case, the material was cDNA or gDNA derived from T cells, B-cell-depleted T cells, or PBMCs.

Cohorts were assigned according to the clinical history that participants reported. During the 2 weeks before they entered the study, exposed participants had met someone with a PCR-confirmed or clinician-diagnosed COVID-19 case. Germline V CDR1 and CDR2: SGHTA, FQGNSA. The CDR3 extends over 15 amino acids. The V call is TRBV7-2, the J call TRBJ2-3; TRBD2 matches 11 bases. The sequence came from a woman aged 45-65 years who had been exposed to COVID-19. The material sequenced was PBMCs or T cells enriched from blood (not recorded which). CDR3 in DNA: TGTGCCAGCAGTTTAGCGGGGGGGTCTTTCAATACGCAGTATTTT. Amino acids: CASSLAGGSFNTQYF.